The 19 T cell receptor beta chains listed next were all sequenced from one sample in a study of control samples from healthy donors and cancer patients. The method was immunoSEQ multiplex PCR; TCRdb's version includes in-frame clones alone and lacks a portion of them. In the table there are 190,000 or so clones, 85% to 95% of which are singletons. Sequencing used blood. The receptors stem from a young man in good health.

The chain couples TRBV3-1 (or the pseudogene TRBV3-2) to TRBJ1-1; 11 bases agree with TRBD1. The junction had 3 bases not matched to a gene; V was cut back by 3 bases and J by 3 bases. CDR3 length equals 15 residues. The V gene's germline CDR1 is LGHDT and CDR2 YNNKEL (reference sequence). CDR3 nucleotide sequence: TGTGCCAGCAGCCAGGGGACAGGGGGGGACACTGAAGCTTTCTTT. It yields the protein CASSQGTGGDTEAFF.

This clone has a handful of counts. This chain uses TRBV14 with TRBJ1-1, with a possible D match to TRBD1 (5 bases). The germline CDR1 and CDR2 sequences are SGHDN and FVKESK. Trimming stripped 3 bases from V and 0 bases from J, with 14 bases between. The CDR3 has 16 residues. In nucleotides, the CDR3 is TGTGCCAGCAGCCAGGGGGTCAGCTCCGTGAACACTGAAGCTTTCTTT. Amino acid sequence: CASSQGVSSVNTEAFF.

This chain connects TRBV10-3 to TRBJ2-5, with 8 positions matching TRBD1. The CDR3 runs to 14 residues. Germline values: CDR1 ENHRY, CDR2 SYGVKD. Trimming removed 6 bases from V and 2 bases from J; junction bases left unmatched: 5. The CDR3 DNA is TGTGCCATCAGGGGGACAGGACGACAAGAGACCCAGTACTTC. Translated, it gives CAIRGTGRQETQYF.

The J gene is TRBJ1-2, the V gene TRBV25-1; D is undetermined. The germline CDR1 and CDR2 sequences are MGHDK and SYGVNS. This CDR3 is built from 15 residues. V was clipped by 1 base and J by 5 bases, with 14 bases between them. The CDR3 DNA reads TGTGCCAGCAGTGAATTTGACCGGACTGAGTATGGCTACACCTTC. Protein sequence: CASSEFDRTEYGYTF.

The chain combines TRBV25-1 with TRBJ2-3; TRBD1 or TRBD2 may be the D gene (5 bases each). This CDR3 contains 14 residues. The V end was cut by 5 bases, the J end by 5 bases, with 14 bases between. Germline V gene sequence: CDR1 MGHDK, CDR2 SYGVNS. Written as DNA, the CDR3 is TGTGCCAGCAGTTTTCCCGGGGCAATAGATACGCAGTATTTT. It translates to CASSFPGAIDTQYF.

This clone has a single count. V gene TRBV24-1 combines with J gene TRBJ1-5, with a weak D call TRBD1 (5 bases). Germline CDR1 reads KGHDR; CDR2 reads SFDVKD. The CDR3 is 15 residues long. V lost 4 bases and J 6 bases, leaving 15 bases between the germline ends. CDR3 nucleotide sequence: TGTGCCACCAGTGAGGGGGGGGGTGTTCGTCAGCCCCAGCATTTT. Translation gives CATSEGGGVRQPQHF.

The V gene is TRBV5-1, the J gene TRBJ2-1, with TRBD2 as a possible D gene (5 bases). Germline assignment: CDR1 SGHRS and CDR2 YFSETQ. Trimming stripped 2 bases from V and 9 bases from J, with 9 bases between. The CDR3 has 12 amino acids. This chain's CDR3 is CASSFSGGEQFF. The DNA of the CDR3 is TGCGCCAGCAGCTTTTCAGGAGGTGAGCAGTTCTTC.

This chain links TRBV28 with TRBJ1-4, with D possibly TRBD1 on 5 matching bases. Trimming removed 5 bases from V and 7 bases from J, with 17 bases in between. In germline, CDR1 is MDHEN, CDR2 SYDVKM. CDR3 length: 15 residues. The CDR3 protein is CASSATGDGSEKLFF. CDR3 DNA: TGTGCCAGCAGTGCCACGGGGGATGGCAGTGAAAAACTGTTTTTT.

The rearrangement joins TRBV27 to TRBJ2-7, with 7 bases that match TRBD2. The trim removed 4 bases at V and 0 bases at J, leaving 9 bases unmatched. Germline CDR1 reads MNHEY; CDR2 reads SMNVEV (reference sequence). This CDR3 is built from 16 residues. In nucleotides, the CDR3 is TGTGCCAGCAGTTATCGCGGGGGATCCTTCTCCTACGAGCAGTACTTC. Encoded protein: CASSYRGGSFSYEQYF.

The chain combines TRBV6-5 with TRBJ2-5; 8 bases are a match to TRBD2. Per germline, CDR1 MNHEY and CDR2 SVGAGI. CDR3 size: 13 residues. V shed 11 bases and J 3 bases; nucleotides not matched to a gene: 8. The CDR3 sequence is CAVRTSPKETQYF. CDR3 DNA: TGTGCCGTTCGGACTAGCCCCAAAGAGACCCAGTACTTC.

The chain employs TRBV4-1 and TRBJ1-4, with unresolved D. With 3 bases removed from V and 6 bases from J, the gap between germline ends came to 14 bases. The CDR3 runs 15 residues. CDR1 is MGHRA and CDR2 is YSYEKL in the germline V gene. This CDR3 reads CASSQRQESYEKLFF. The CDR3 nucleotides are TGCGCCAGCAGCCAGAGGCAAGAATCTTATGAAAAACTGTTTTTT.

CDR3 amino acids: CASSVGGGAFPYEQYF. In nucleotides, the CDR3 is TGTGCCAGCTCCGTTGGCGGGGGGGCCTTCCCCTACGAGCAGTACTTC. The J gene is TRBJ2-7, the V gene TRBV7-8, with 9 nucleotides matching TRBD2. The V gene end was trimmed by 8 bases and the J gene end by 2 bases; junction bases not matched to a gene: 13. CDR1 is SGHVS, CDR2 FQNEAQ, per germline. The CDR3 runs to 16 residues.

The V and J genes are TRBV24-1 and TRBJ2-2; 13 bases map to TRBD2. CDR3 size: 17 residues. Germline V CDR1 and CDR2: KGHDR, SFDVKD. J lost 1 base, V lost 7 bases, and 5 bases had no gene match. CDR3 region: CATRTTSGGENTGELFF. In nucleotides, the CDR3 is TGTGCCACCAGAACCACTAGCGGGGGGGAGAACACCGGGGAGCTGTTTTTT.

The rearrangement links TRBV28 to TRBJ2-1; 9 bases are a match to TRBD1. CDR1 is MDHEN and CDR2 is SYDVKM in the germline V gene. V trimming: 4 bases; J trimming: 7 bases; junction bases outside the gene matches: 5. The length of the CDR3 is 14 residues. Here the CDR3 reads CASSSPGQGNEQFF. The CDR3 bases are TGTGCCAGCAGTTCCCCGGGACAGGGAAATGAGCAGTTCTTC.

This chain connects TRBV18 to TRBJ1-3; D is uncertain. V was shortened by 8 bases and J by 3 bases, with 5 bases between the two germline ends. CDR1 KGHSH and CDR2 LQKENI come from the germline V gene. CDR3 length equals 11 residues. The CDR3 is CASANGNTIYF. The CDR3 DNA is TGTGCCAGCGCCAATGGAAACACCATATATTTT. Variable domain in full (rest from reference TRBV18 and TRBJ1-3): NAGVMQNPRHLVRRRGQEARLRCSPMKGHSHVYWYRQLPEEGLKFMVYLQKENIIDESGMPKERFSAEFPKEGPSILRIQQVVRGDSAAYFCASANGNTIYFGEGSWLTVV.

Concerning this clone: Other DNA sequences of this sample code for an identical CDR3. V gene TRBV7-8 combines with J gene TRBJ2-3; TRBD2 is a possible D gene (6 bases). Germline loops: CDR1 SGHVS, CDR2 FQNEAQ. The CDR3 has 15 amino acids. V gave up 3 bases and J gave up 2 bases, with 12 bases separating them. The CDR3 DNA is TGTGCCAGCAGCTTGGGTGCGGGGTACACAGATACGCAGTATTTT. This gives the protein CASSLGAGYTDTQYF. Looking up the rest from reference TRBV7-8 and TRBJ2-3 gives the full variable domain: GAGVSQSPRYKVAKRGQDVALRCDPISGHVSLFWYQQALGQGPEFLTYFQNEAQLDKSGLPSDRFFAERPEGSVSTLKIQRTQQEDSAVYLCASSLGAGYTDTQYFGPGTRLTVL.

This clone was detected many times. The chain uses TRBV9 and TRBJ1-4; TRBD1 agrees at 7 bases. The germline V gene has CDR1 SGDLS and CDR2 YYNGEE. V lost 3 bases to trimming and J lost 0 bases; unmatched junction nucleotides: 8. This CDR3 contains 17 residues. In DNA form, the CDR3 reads TGTGCCAGCAGCGGCCCCCTGGGACAGTCAACTAATGAAAAACTGTTTTTT. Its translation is CASSGPLGQSTNEKLFF.

CDR3 loop: CASDPGLGNTEAFF. The CDR3 DNA sequence: TGTGCCAGTGATCCGGGCCTGGGGAACACTGAAGCTTTCTTT. V and J are TRBV19 and TRBJ1-1, with D unresolved. Germline CDR1 reads LNHDA; CDR2 reads SQIVND (reference sequence). Trimming left V 8 bases short and J 1 base short, with 14 bases between. The CDR3 is 14 residues long.

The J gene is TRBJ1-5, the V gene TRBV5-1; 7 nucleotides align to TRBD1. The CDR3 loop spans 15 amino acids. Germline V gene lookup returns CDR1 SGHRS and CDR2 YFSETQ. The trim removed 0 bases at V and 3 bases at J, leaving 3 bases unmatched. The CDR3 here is CASSLDGQANQPQHF. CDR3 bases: TGCGCCAGCAGCTTGGACGGACAGGCCAATCAGCCCCAGCATTTT. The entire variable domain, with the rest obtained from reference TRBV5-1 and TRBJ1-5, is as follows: KAGVTQTPRYLIKTRGQQVTLSCSPISGHRSVSWYQQTPGQGLQFLFEYFSETQRNKGNFPGRFSGRQFSNSRSEMNVSTLELGDSALYLCASSLDGQANQPQHFGDGTRLSIL.